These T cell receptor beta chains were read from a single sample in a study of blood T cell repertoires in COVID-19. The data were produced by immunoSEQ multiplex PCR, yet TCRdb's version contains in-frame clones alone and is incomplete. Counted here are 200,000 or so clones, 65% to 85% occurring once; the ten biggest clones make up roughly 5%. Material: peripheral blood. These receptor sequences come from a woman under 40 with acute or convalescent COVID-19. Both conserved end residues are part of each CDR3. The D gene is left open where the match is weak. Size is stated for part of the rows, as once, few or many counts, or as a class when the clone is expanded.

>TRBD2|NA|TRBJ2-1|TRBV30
CAWQLAGGSEQFF
TGTGCCTGGCAGCTAGCGGGGGGGAGTGAGCAGTTCTTC
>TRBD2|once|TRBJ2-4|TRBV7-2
CASSPRISGGKNIQYF
TGTGCCAGCAGCCCCCGTATTAGCGGGGGGAAAAACATTCAGTACTTC
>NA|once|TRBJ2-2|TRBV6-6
CASSSTGLGAGELFF
TGTGCCAGCAGTTCTACAGGGTTAGGAGCCGGGGAGCTGTTTTTT
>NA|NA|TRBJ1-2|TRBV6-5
CASSYGGRNYGYTF
TGTGCCAGCAGTTACGGTGGCAGGAACTATGGCTACACCTTC
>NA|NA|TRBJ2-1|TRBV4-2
CASSQEVVGNYNEQFF
TGTGCCAGCAGCCAAGAAGTAGTTGGTAACTACAATGAGCAGTTCTTC
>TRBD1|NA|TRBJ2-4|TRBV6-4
CASSDWTGENIQYF
TGTGCCAGCAGTGATTGGACAGGGGAAAACATTCAGTACTTC
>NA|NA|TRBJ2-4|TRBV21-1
CASSNRLRTGNIQYF
TGTGCCAGCAGCAATAGGTTAAGGACTGGGAACATTCAGTACTTC
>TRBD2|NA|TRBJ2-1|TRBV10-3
CAISDTSGVNNEQFF
TGTGCCATCAGCGACACTAGCGGGGTTAACAATGAGCAGTTCTTC
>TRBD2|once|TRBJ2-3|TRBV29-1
CSVETASGGASYTQYF
TGCAGCGTTGAAACTGCTAGCGGGGGGGCCTCATATACGCAGTATTTT
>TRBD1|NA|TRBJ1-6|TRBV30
CAWSRDRASPRSPLHF
TGTGCCTGGAGTAGGGACAGAGCCTCTCCAAGGTCACCCCTCCACTTT
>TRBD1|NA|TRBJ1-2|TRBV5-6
CASSLWTGGIMGGYTF
TGTGCCAGCAGCTTGTGGACAGGGGGCATTATGGGAGGCTACACCTTC
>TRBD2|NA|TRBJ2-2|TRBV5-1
CASRLTLPRLAGVTGELFF
TGCGCCAGCAGACTTACGCTCCCGAGACTAGCGGGAGTCACCGGGGAGCTGTTTTTT
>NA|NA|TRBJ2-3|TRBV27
CASSLTRADTQYF
TGTGCCAGCAGTCTCACTAGAGCAGATACGCAGTATTTT
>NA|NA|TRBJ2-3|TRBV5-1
CASSTQGAKGFFF
TGCGCCAGCAGCACACAGGGAGCGAAGGGGTTTTTTTTT
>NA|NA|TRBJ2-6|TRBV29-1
CSVARRLSGANVLTF
TGCAGCGTTGCTAGACGGCTCTCTGGGGCCAACGTCCTGACTTTC
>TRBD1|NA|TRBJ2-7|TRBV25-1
CASIPGQGAHEQYF
TGTGCCAGCATTCCGGGACAGGGGGCTCACGAGCAGTACTTC
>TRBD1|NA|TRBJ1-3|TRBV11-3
CASSFGQGSGNTIYF
TGTGCCAGCAGCTTCGGACAGGGCTCTGGAAACACCATATATTTT
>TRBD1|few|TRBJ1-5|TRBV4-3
CASSQGTGSHQPQHF
TGCGCCAGCAGCCAAGGGACAGGGTCTCATCAGCCCCAGCATTTT
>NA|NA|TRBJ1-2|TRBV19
CASSPPYRDGGYTF
TGTGCCAGTAGTCCCCCTTACAGGGACGGCGGCTACACCTTC
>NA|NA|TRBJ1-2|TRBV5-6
CASSSQGTGPGYTF
TGTGCCAGCAGCAGTCAGGGAACAGGCCCTGGCTACACCTTC
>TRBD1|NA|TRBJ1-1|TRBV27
CASSLSGQGMNTEAFF
TGTGCCAGCAGTTTAAGCGGACAGGGGATGAACACTGAAGCTTTCTTT
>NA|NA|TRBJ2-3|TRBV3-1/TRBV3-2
CASSQEGRGYTDTQYF
TGTGCCAGCAGCCAAGAGGGGCGGGGATACACAGATACGCAGTATTTT
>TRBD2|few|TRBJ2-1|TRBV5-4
CASSLGTSGLSYNEQFF
TGTGCCAGCAGCTTAGGGACTAGCGGGCTATCCTACAATGAGCAGTTCTTC
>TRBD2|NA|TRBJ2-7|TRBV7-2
CASSRLSGGAYEQYF
TGTGCCAGCAGCCGCCTTAGCGGGGGGGCCTACGAGCAGTACTTC
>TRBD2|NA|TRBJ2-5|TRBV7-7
CASSPGTSGIPSLETQYF
TGTGCTAGCAGCCCAGGGACTAGCGGGATCCCCTCCTTGGAGACCCAGTACTTC
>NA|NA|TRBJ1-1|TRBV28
CASSLTRTEAFF
TGTGCCAGCAGTCTAACTAGAACTGAAGCTTTCTTT
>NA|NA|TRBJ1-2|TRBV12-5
CASGLALAGQIGYTF
TGTGCTAGTGGTTTGGCTCTCGCAGGACAGATCGGCTACACCTTC
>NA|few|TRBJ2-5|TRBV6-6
CASSYSGGPETQYF
TGTGCCAGCAGTTACTCGGGAGGTCCAGAGACCCAGTACTTC
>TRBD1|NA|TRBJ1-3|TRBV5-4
CASSSSRTGNGNTIYF
TGTGCCAGCAGCAGCAGCCGGACAGGGAATGGAAACACCATATATTTT
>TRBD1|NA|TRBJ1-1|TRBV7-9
CASSFDRVGEAFF
TGTGCCAGCAGCTTCGACAGGGTTGGCGAAGCTTTCTTT
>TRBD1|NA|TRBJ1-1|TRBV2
CASRNRGSSAFF
TGTGCCAGCAGAAACAGGGGATCCAGCGCTTTCTTT
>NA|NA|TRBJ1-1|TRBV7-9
CASSPRGGNTEAFF
TGTGCCAGCAGCCCCCGGGGTGGTAACACTGAAGCTTTCTTT
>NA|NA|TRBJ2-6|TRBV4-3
CASSQDRETIPTSGANVLTF
TGCGCCAGCAGCCAAGATCGGGAAACCATCCCCACCTCTGGGGCCAACGTCCTGACTTTC
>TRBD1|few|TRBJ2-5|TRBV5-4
CASSPPWDRGETQYF
TGTGCCAGCAGCCCCCCGTGGGACAGGGGGGAGACCCAGTACTTC
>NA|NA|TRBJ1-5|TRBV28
CASSSPRTGAQHF
TGTGCCAGCAGTTCGCCGAGAACAGGAGCCCAGCATTTT
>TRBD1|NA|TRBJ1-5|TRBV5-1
CASSPGQGALINQPQHF
TGCGCCAGCAGCCCTGGACAGGGGGCCCTTATAAATCAGCCCCAGCATTTT
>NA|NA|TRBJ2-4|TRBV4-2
CASSQDSQQGNIQYF
TGTGCCAGCAGCCAAGACTCCCAGCAGGGGAACATTCAGTACTTC
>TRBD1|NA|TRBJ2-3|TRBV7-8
CASSFRTGLADTQYF
TGTGCCAGCAGCTTCCGGACAGGATTAGCAGATACGCAGTATTTT
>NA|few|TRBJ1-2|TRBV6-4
CASSDGAGESYGYTF
TGTGCCAGCAGTGATGGAGCAGGGGAGTCTTATGGCTACACCTTC
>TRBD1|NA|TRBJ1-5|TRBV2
CASKGTGSSNQPQHF
TGTGCCAGCAAAGGGACAGGATCGAGCAATCAGCCCCAGCATTTT
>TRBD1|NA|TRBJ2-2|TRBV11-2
CASSRQGGWTGELFF
TGTGCCAGCAGCCGACAGGGGGGGTGGACCGGGGAGCTGTTTTTT
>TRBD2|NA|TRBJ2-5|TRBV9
CASSSGGTQYF
TGTGCCAGCAGCTCGGGGGGGACCCAGTACTTC
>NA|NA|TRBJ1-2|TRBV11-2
CASSRYREGGYTF
TGTGCCAGCAGCCGATACAGAGAAGGAGGCTACACCTTC
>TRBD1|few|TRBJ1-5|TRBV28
CASSSDRKSNQPQHF
TGTGCCAGCAGTTCGGACAGGAAGAGCAATCAGCCCCAGCATTTT
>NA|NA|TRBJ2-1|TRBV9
CASSVVGAEQFF
TGTGCCAGCAGCGTAGTGGGGGCCGAGCAGTTCTTC